The text below deals with one TCR beta chain. This specimen belongs to a study of technical replicates of blood from a few donors. Data came from immunoSEQ multiplex PCR; TCRdb stores just in-frame clones and leaves some out. The table records about 13,000 clones, around 93% of them present only once. CDR3 length equals 13 residues. Germline V gene sequence: CDR1 MNHNS, CDR2 SASEGT. The rearrangement links TRBV6-1 to TRBJ2-1; 8 positions agree with TRBD1. This TCR was sampled from a human donor in good health. Sequences were obtained from PBMCs. The CDR3 region is CAGTRTGPDEQFF. The DNA of the CDR3 is TGTGCAGGGACAAGGACAGGGCCGGATGAGCAGTTCTTC.